This is a list of T cell receptor beta chains from one sample in a study of Graves' ophthalmopathy and Graves' hyperthyroidism. TCRdb processed the multiplex PCR reads anew with MiXCR; each CDR3 protein has one entry. This sample has around 340,000 distinct CDR3 sequences, with about a sixth found just once. Specimen: peripheral blood. These receptors all come from an adult man with Graves' ophthalmopathy. The CDR3 runs from the conserved cysteine through the conserved F or W. Fields, in order: D gene, J gene, clone size, V gene, CDR3 DNA, CDR3 protein. A D gene is named only where the DNA matches it firmly. The size of a clone is reported for some rows only, either as once, few or many, or as a class for expanded clones.

>-|TRBJ2-3|many|TRBV2
TGTGCCAGCAGTGAACGGCTACCCTCCACAGATACGCAGTATTTT
CASSERLPSTDTQYF
>-|TRBJ1-5|many|TRBV6-2/TRBV6-3
TGTGCCAGCAGTGACGGGGGGACCGCCTATCAGCCCCAGCATTTT
CASSDGGTAYQPQHF
>-|TRBJ1-6|many|TRBV6-5
TGTGCCAGCAGTTACTCTCTTCCCCAGGACGGGGATAATTCACCCCTCCACTTT
CASSYSLPQDGDNSPLHF
>-|TRBJ2-4|many|TRBV6-1
TGTGCCAGCATCGGATCTAGGCAGGGCGAAAACATTCAGTACTTC
CASIGSRQGENIQYF
>TRBD2|TRBJ2-5|-|TRBV24-1
TGTGCCACCAGTGTAGCTAGCGGGAGGGTGAAAGAGACCCAGTACTTC
CATSVASGRVKETQYF
>-|TRBJ2-3|few|TRBV30
TGTGCCTGGAGTGTACGGCAGGGAGCAGATACGCAGTATTTT
CAWSVRQGADTQYF
>-|TRBJ1-2|-|TRBV2
TGTGCCAGCAGTGGGCAGGGGACCAACTATGGCTACACCTTC
CASSGQGTNYGYTF
>TRBD1|TRBJ1-1|many|TRBV4-3
TGCGCCAGCAGTCTAAGAACAGGGGATCAAGCTTTCTTT
CASSLRTGDQAFF
>-|TRBJ2-5|-|TRBV12-3/TRBV12-4
TGTGCCAGCAGTCCCACACGTAGGCAAGAGACCCAGTACTTC
CASSPTRRQETQYF
>TRBD1|TRBJ2-1|many|TRBV7-9
TGTGCCAGCACTCTGGCAGGGGGGCAGTTCTTC
CASTLAGGQFF
>-|TRBJ1-2|few|TRBV7-2
TGTGCCAGCAGCTTAGACGCCCGGCCCGATGGCTACACCTTC
CASSLDARPDGYTF
>-|TRBJ1-1|few|TRBV12-3/TRBV12-4
TGTGCCAGCAGTTCCAAAGCGGACAGCGAAGCTTCCTTT
CASSSKADSEASF
>TRBD1|TRBJ1-1|many|TRBV2
TGTGCCAGCAGAGCCGGGACAGGGAACACTGAAGCTTTCTTT
CASRAGTGNTEAFF
>TRBD1|TRBJ2-5|many|TRBV6-1
TGTGCCAGCAGTGAAGGACAGGGGGCGTCCCAAGAGACCCAGTACTTC
CASSEGQGASQETQYF
>-|TRBJ2-7|-|TRBV6-1
TGTGCCAGCAGTGAAAGTCCAGGACGCTACGAGCAGTACTTC
CASSESPGRYEQYF
>-|TRBJ1-1|many|TRBV29-1
TGCAGCGTGACACAGGGTTCGAGCACTGAAGCTTTCTTT
CSVTQGSSTEAFF
>TRBD1|TRBJ2-2|many|TRBV9
TGTGCCAGCAGCGTACTCTCAGGGGGCACCGGGGAGCTGTTTTTT
CASSVLSGGTGELFF
>TRBD1|TRBJ2-7|many|TRBV7-2
TGTGCCAGCAGCGTGACAGGGGGCTTTTACGAGCAGTACTTC
CASSVTGGFYEQYF
>-|TRBJ2-7|many|TRBV7-2
TGTGCCAGCAGCCCTAGGACCGCCGGCATTTACGAGCAGTACTTC
CASSPRTAGIYEQYF
>-|TRBJ2-7|-|TRBV6-2/TRBV6-3
TGTGCCAGCACTCTACAGGGTTACGAGCAGTACTTC
CASTLQGYEQYF
>-|TRBJ1-2|-|TRBV6-1
TGTGCCAGCAGCCTCGAGGGGGACTATGGCTACACCTTC
CASSLEGDYGYTF
>-|TRBJ2-7|many|TRBV20-1
TGCAGTGCTAGAGATCGGGTGGGGGGGCCCTACGAGCAGTACTTC
CSARDRVGGPYEQYF